Following are 30 T cell receptor beta chains from one sample sequenced in a study of CD8 T cells in ankylosing spondylitis. A single record per CDR3 protein comes from TCRdb applying MiXCR to the 5' RACE reads. The sample includes roughly 280,000 distinct CDR3 sequences, 15% to 20% of them seen just once. The sequenced material came from blood, either unsorted or a sorted T cell fraction (not recorded which). The receptor set was obtained from a male donor with ankylosing spondylitis or in good health (not recorded which).

The chain has TRBV20-1 and TRBJ1-1; 9 bases are a match to TRBD1. V was pared by 3 bases and J by 2 bases, with 4 bases of the junction left unmatched. Germline V gene sequence: CDR1 DFQATT, CDR2 SNEGSKA (reference sequence). The CDR3 runs 14 residues. The CDR3 loop is CSARVTGGNTEAFF. The DNA of the CDR3 is TGCAGTGCTAGGGTAACAGGGGGCAACACTGAAGCTTTCTTT.

CDR3 residues: CVAGGQRTDTQYF. The CDR3 DNA follows: TGTGTAGCCGGGGGGCAGCGCACAGATACGCAGTATTTT. The J gene is TRBJ2-3, the V gene TRBV7-2, with a weak D call TRBD2 (7 bases). The germline gives CDR1 SGHTA, CDR2 FQGNSA. The length of the CDR3 is 13 residues. The full variable domain, its missing parts supplied by reference TRBV7-2 and TRBJ2-3, is GAGVSQSPSNKVTEKGKDVELRCDPISGHTALYWYRQSLGQGLEFLIYFQGNSAPDKSGLPSDRFSAERTGGSVSTLTIQRTQQEDSAVYLCVAGGQRTDTQYFGPGTRLTVL.

In its sample, this clonotype was seen many times. This chain uses TRBV29-1 with TRBJ2-2; D perhaps matches TRBD2 (6 bases). The ends were cut back, 7 bases at V and 4 bases at J, with 16 bases in the middle. CDR1 is SQVTM, CDR2 ANQGSEA, per germline. This CDR3 is built from 14 residues. CDR3 DNA sequence: TGCAGCGGGGGACTTTCAGGGCCCACCGGGGAGCTGTTTTTT. It codes for CSGGLSGPTGELFF.

This clonotype has only a few counts. V is TRBV12-3 or TRBV12-4 and J is TRBJ1-2; 8 positions match TRBD1. V dropped 4 bases and J dropped 5; count of bases not matched to a gene: 9. The CDR3 has 15 residues. The CDR3 here is CASSSGQGLSYGYTF. The CDR3 DNA sequence: TGTGCCAGCAGTTCCGGACAGGGATTGTCGTATGGCTACACCTTC.

The V call is TRBV5-1, the J call TRBJ2-3; TRBD2 might be the D (6 bases). This CDR3 is 16 amino acids long. Germline V gene sequence: CDR1 SGHRS, CDR2 YFSETQ. The germline V and J ends were trimmed by 5 bases and 5 bases, with 21 bases remaining between them. The CDR3 region is CASRSGLFPLRDTQYF. The CDR3 DNA reads as TGCGCCAGCAGGTCGGGACTGTTCCCCCTCAGAGATACGCAGTATTTT.

The sample holds a few counts of this clonotype. Here the CDR3 reads CASSPGTGRVAFF. CDR3 in DNA: TGTGCCAGCAGCCCTGGGACAGGGAGGGTAGCTTTCTTT. This chain connects TRBV7-3 to TRBJ1-1; the match to TRBD1 covers 9 bases. V was pared by 5 bases and J by 10 bases, with 8 bases of the junction left unmatched. The CDR3 consists of 13 residues. CDR1 and CDR2 from the germline V gene are SGHTA and FQGTGA.

The chain employs TRBV12-3 or TRBV12-4 and TRBJ1-2, with TRBD1 matching 7 bases. Germline trimming cut 5 bases from V and 4 bases from J; bases unmatched to any gene: 7. The CDR3 contains 14 residues. This CDR3 reads CASSSGRGFYGYTF. For the CDR3, the DNA is TGTGCCAGCAGTAGCGGCAGGGGGTTCTATGGCTACACCTTC.

The rearrangement links TRBV28 to TRBJ2-5; the D gene is possibly TRBD2 (6 bases). V lost 3 bases, J lost 2 bases, and 13 bases lay in between. From germline, CDR1 is MDHEN and CDR2 SYDVKM. There are 15 residues in the CDR3. The CDR3 coding sequence is TGTGCCAGCAGTTTCAGTGGGAGGCATCAAGAGACCCAGTACTTC. Protein: CASSFSGRHQETQYF. Together with reference TRBV28 and TRBJ2-5, the CDR3 gives the full variable domain: DVKVTQSSRYLVKRTGEKVFLECVQDMDHENMFWYRQDPGLGLRLIYFSYDVKMKEKGDIPEGYSVSREKKERFSLILESASTNQTSMYLCASSFSGRHQETQYFGPGTRLLVL.

This clonotype was counted only a few times. The chain joins TRBV28 to TRBJ2-5, with D perhaps TRBD1 (5 bases). Germline CDR1 MDHEN, CDR2 SYDVKM. Trimming took off 4 bases at V and 2 bases at J, with 14 bases between the two ends. The CDR3 totals 15 residues. The CDR3 sequence: CASSSDSQGQETQYF. The CDR3 DNA sequence: TGTGCCAGCAGTTCCGACTCGCAGGGTCAAGAGACCCAGTACTTC. The entire variable domain, with the rest obtained from reference TRBV28 and TRBJ2-5, is as follows: DVKVTQSSRYLVKRTGEKVFLECVQDMDHENMFWYRQDPGLGLRLIYFSYDVKMKEKGDIPEGYSVSREKKERFSLILESASTNQTSMYLCASSSDSQGQETQYFGPGTRLLVL.

The chain has TRBV12-3 or TRBV12-4 and TRBJ2-5, with 8 bases matching TRBD2. J lost 8 bases, V lost 6 bases, and 14 bases had no gene match. The CDR3 runs 15 residues. The CDR3 spells CASSPAGATSGTQYF. The CDR3, as DNA: TGTGCCAGCAGCCCAGCGGGGGCCACTTCCGGAACCCAGTACTTC.

V usage is TRBV6-5 and J usage is TRBJ2-7; D is perhaps TRBD2 (5 bases). This CDR3 comprises 12 residues. Germline assignment: CDR1 MNHEY and CDR2 SVGAGI. V was trimmed by 2 bases and J by 6 bases, leaving 8 bases between them. In nucleotides, the CDR3 is TGTGCCAGCAGTTACGAGGGTTGCGAGCAGTACGTC. Encoded protein: CASSYEGCEQYV.

The rearrangement joins TRBV5-5 to TRBJ2-7; D remains ambiguous. With 1 base removed from V and 3 bases from J, the gap between germline ends came to 8 bases. The CDR3 spans 13 residues. Germline lookup yields CDR1 SGHKS and CDR2 YYEKEE (reference sequence). This chain's CDR3 is CASSLFRNYEQYV. DNA for the CDR3: TGTGCCAGCAGCTTGTTTCGGAACTACGAGCAGTACGTC.

The V gene is TRBV6-5, the J gene TRBJ1-4; TRBD1 aligns across 9 bases. CDR3 length: 14 residues. From germline, CDR1 is MNHEY and CDR2 SVGAGI. J gave up 8 bases and V 2 bases, and 3 bases lay outside the gene matches. CDR3 DNA: TGTGCCAGCAGTTACGCGGGACAGGGCGAAAAACTGTTTTTT. Its protein product is CASSYAGQGEKLFF.

The chain is built from TRBV28 and TRBJ2-1; no clear D gene. There are 9 residues in the CDR3. The V gene lost 8 bases and the J gene lost 10 bases, with 6 bases spanning the gap. Germline V CDR1 and CDR2: MDHEN, SYDVKM. The CDR3 sequence is CASGREQFF. DNA of the CDR3: TGTGCCAGCGGTCGGGAGCAGTTCTTC.

The genes are TRBV6-4 and TRBJ1-1; 9 bases fit TRBD1. The germline V gene has CDR1 MRHNA and CDR2 SNTAGT. With 10 bases clipped from V and 0 bases from J, the junction kept 9 bases outside the gene matches. This CDR3 comprises 15 residues. CDR3 nucleotides: TGTGCCATCAACAATGGACAGGGGTTGAACACTGAAGCTTTCTTT. Amino acid sequence: CAINNGQGLNTEAFF.

This clonotype was counted many times. The V and J genes are TRBV10-3 and TRBJ1-2; D is perhaps TRBD1 (6 bases). This CDR3 contains 13 residues. V lost 7 bases and J lost 4, with 13 bases in between. CDR1 and CDR2 from the germline V gene are ENHRY and SYGVKD. CDR3 in DNA: TGTGCCATCATGGCAGGGGAGGGCTATGGCTACACCTTC. Protein: CAIMAGEGYGYTF.

This clonotype was detected only a few times. The chain employs TRBV14 and TRBJ2-7; 9 nucleotides align to TRBD2. Germline assignment: CDR1 SGHDN and CDR2 FVKESK. Trimming at V came to 7 bases and at J to 3 bases, leaving 7 bases not matched to a gene. The CDR3 is 14 residues long. The chain's CDR3 is CASTRLADNYEQYV. In DNA, the CDR3 is TGTGCCAGCACGCGACTAGCGGACAACTACGAGCAGTACGTC.

Only a few counts were recorded for this clonotype. The genes are TRBV10-3 and TRBJ2-5; D ambiguous. V dropped 0 bases and J dropped 5 bases, with 7 bases sitting between them. This CDR3 contains 13 residues. Germline CDR1 and CDR2: ENHRY and SYGVKD. CDR3 DNA: TGTGCCATCAGTGAGTCGGAGAGGGAGACCCAGTACTTC. Its protein is CAISESERETQYF.

As regards this clonotype: A read error may produce the germline difference seen at one junction end. V is TRBV4-2 and J is TRBJ1-4; D may be TRBD1 (5 bases). Germline CDR1 is LGHNA and CDR2 is YNFKEQ. The CDR3 extends over 15 amino acids. The CDR3 bases are TGTGTCAGCAGCCGAGGGACCTCGGGTAATGAAAAACTGTTTTTT. Amino acid sequence: CVSSRGTSGNEKLFF.

This chain joins TRBV20-1 and TRBJ2-7; 8 bases align to TRBD1. CDR3 length: 14 amino acids. With V trimmed by 3 bases and J by 5 bases, 9 bases remained unmatched. Germline CDR1 reads DFQATT; CDR2 reads SNEGSKA (reference sequence). The CDR3 DNA reads TGCAGTGCTAGTAGCCCGACAGGGGTCCACGAGCAGTACGTC. It codes for CSASSPTGVHEQYV.

This chain uses TRBV6-5 with TRBJ1-1; 10 nucleotides match TRBD1. This CDR3 is built from 15 residues. From germline, CDR1 is MNHEY and CDR2 SVGAGI. J lost 4 bases, V lost 2 bases, and 4 bases had no gene match. CDR3 DNA sequence: TGTGCCAGCAGTTACGGGGACAGGGGAGGCACTGAAGCTTTCTTT. Amino acids: CASSYGDRGGTEAFF.

The gene calls are TRBV9 and TRBJ2-3; TRBD2 aligns across 11 bases. The CDR3 extends over 17 amino acids. Germline V CDR1 and CDR2: SGDLS, YYNGEE. The junction had 10 bases not matched to a gene; V was cut back by 3 bases and J by 4 bases. The CDR3 DNA is TGTGCCAGCAGCGCGCGCCCTAGCGGGAGGTACTCAGATACGCAGTATTTT. Translation: CASSARPSGRYSDTQYF.

This clonotype has ten or more counts. V is TRBV5-1 and J is TRBJ2-1; D not resolved. Germline-derived CDR1 and CDR2 are SGHRS and YFSETQ. V was shortened by 4 bases and J by 8 bases, with 16 bases between the two germline ends. The CDR3 sequence is 14 residues long. The CDR3 DNA reads TGCGCCAGCAGCATAGGACCCGCGAACGATGAGCAGTTCTTC. Translation: CASSIGPANDEQFF.

The chain joins TRBV7-8 to TRBJ2-3, with D maybe TRBD2 (6 bases). Germline loops: CDR1 SGHVS, CDR2 FQNEAQ. CDR3 length: 14 amino acids. V lost 5 bases and J lost 4, with 13 bases in between. The CDR3 sequence: CASSVGTVADTQYF. The CDR3 DNA is TGTGCCAGCAGCGTAGGGACTGTTGCAGATACGCAGTATTTT.

This clonotype was picked up a small number of times. This CDR3 reads CASSLESSGYNEQFF. For the CDR3, the DNA is TGCGCCAGCAGCCTAGAGTCTAGCGGTTACAATGAGCAGTTCTTC. This chain links TRBV5-1 with TRBJ2-1, with 7 nucleotides matching TRBD2. The germline CDR1 and CDR2 sequences are SGHRS and YFSETQ. Trimming cost V 4 bases and J 4 bases; bases outside gene matches: 8. The CDR3 contains 15 residues.

This chain joins TRBV12-3 or TRBV12-4 and TRBJ2-6; unclear D gene. The CDR3 length is 18 residues. V lost 6 bases to trimming and J lost 0 bases, with 18 bases between them. In DNA, the CDR3 is TGTGCCAGCAGGCCTCAAATCGCAGAGAGCTCTGGGGCCAACGTCCTGACTTTC. Protein: CASRPQIAESSGANVLTF.

The genes are TRBV2 and TRBJ1-6, with 7 bases aligning to TRBD1. V lost 3 bases and J lost 12; bases outside the gene matches: 5. CDR3 length: 13 amino acids. Looked up from germline, CDR1 is SNHLY and CDR2 is FYNNEI. The CDR3 sequence: CASSDGDSQPLHF. The CDR3 nucleotides read TGTGCCAGCAGTGATGGGGACAGTCAACCCCTCCACTTT.

This clonotype has a count of ten or more. This chain connects TRBV9 to TRBJ2-3; D perhaps matches TRBD2 (5 bases). Germline assignment: CDR1 SGDLS and CDR2 YYNGEE. The CDR3 sequence is 16 residues long. Trimming cost V 4 bases and J 2 bases, with 17 bases left between them. The CDR3, as DNA: TGTGCCAGCAGCCCCCGAGAGGGTAGTTTCACAGATACGCAGTATTTT. It codes for CASSPREGSFTDTQYF.

The V call is TRBV20-1, the J call TRBJ2-2, with D perhaps matching TRBD1 or TRBD2 (5 bases each). Germline lookup yields CDR1 DFQATT and CDR2 SNEGSKA (reference sequence). Trimming left V 3 bases short and J 0 bases short, with 5 bases between. The CDR3 is 13 amino acids. The CDR3 DNA is TGCAGTGCTAGGGGGGCGAACACCGGGGAGCTGTTTTTT. Translating it yields CSARGANTGELFF.

This clonotype appeared a single time. The chain links TRBV2 to TRBJ1-1, with 7 bases fitting TRBD1. V lost 6 bases to trimming and J lost 1 base; unmatched junction nucleotides: 2. The CDR3 loop spans 13 amino acids. Germline CDR1 and CDR2: SNHLY and FYNNEI. The CDR3 loop is CASRGDRNTEAFF. The CDR3 nucleotides read TGTGCCAGCAGGGGGGACAGGAACACTGAAGCTTTCTTT.